This TCR beta chain derives from a study of spatial heterogeneity in lung cancer. In the study overall: Among detected sequences, beta-chain ones consistently exceeded alpha-chain ones in number.

With regard to this clonotype: What it recognizes is unknown.

TCRdb re-called the 5' RACE reads with MiXCR, one entry per CDR3 protein. The table records 40,000 to 45,000 distinct CDR3 sequences, roughly 15% of them present only once. Time point meaning: sample taken at primary tumor resection. The donors, fewer than 90 patients with untreated early-stage non-small cell lung cancer, provided the samples. Sequencing was performed on whole RNA extracted from tumor and nontumor lung tissue, or from frozen PBMC, and the material was left unsorted. Whole-study findings and limits: The appearance of ubiquitous expanded tumor TCRs in blood was greater at resection than follow-up.

The source of this sequence is a male donor with early-stage non-small cell lung cancer. Sequencing was performed on PBMCs, taken at surgery.

This chain's CDR3 is CASSLCREDYGYTF. The DNA of the CDR3 is TGTGCCAGCAGCTTGTGCAGGGAGGACTATGGCTACACCTTC. This sequence joins TRBV7-2 and TRBJ1-2; weak D call: TRBD1 (5 bases). With 3 bases removed from V and 3 bases from J, the gap between germline ends came to 11 bases. Germline V lookup: CDR1 SGHTA, CDR2 FQGNSA. The CDR3 contains 14 residues.